This TCR beta chain was obtained from a study of blood T cells in healthy people across ages. Worth noting for this clonotype: The antigen is undetermined.

Germline CDR1 and CDR2: MNHEY and SMNVEV (reference sequence). The CDR3 extends over 14 amino acids. With 6 bases removed from V and 6 bases from J, the gap between germline ends came to 17 bases. About 10 milliliters of peripheral blood were drawn from each donor into EDTA-treated tubes. Alongside a J-beta primer mix, a sample-barcoded 5' primer served in a second PCR lasting 7 to 11 cycles. TCRdb used MiXCR to reprocess the 5' RACE reads, holding one entry per CDR3 protein. The sample yields approximately 1.5 million distinct CDR3 sequences, roughly two fifths seen once. The study's findings and limits: Per million T cells, the diversity of TCR beta decreased roughly linearly as age advanced.

The source is a woman between 18 and 29 years old in good health. The sequenced sample was blood. The chain links TRBV27 to TRBJ1-1; TRBD1 might be the D (6 bases). The CDR3 DNA follows: TGTGCCAGCAGGCCAGGGGTTGGCAGCCCTGAAGCTTTCTTT. Translating it yields CASRPGVGSPEAFF.